The source of this T cell receptor (beta chain) is a study of T cell responses to AZD1222 COVID-19 vaccine. Notes on the study in general: Baseline antibody screening turned up just 6 or 7 seropositive AZD1222 recipients. Clonal diversity may have been underestimated in mostly white British donors. It was only after the peak T cell response that any repertoires were sampled.

Researchers grouped second doses given at about 4 or about 12 weeks into one pool. The assay was immunoSEQ multiplex PCR, and TCRdb's table has in-frame clones only and misses some. This sample yields approximately 150,000 clones, of which approximately 90% are seen a single time; roughly 1.3% belongs to the top ten. The V and J ends lost 5 bases and 0 bases respectively, with 16 bases between them. This CDR3 spans 16 amino acids. Germline V gene lookup returns CDR1 MDHEN and CDR2 SYDVKM. This clone is a singleton in its sample. Its specificity is not known. Sequencing used peripheral blood, obtained 28 days after the second AZD1222 dose. The chain is built from TRBV28 and TRBJ1-2, with D perhaps matching TRBD1 (5 bases). This TCR was recovered from an adult who received the AZD1222 COVID-19 vaccine. The CDR3 DNA sequence: TGTGCCAGCAGTACGCGAACGAGGGGATCTAACTATGGCTACACCTTC. It specifies CASSTRTRGSNYGYTF.